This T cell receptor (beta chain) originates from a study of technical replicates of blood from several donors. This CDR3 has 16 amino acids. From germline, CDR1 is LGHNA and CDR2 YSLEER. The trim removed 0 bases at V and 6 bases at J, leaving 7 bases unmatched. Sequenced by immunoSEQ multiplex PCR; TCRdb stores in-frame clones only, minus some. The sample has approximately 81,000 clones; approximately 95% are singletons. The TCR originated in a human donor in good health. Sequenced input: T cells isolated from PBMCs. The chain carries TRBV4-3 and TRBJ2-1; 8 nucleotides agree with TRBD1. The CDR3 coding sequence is TGCGCCAGCAGCCAAGACTCAGGACAGGGCCGCAATGAGCAGTTCTTC. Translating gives CASSQDSGQGRNEQFF.